This T cell receptor beta chain was captured by sequencing in a study of T-cell memory formation after mild COVID-19. About the research overall: The study found TCR clusters largely donor specific. General study results and limits: Mainly CM and EM harbored the contracting CD4+ clones; mainly EMRA harbored the CD8+ ones.

5'RACE, which relied on constant-segment primers, yielded TCR alpha and TCR beta cDNA libraries carrying sample barcodes and UMIs. Via MiXCR, TCRdb re-called the 5' RACE reads, giving one row per CDR3 protein. The sample lists roughly 300,000 distinct CDR3 sequences; roughly 15% were seen once. As to this clonotype: As yet, its antigen is unknown.

The trim removed 9 bases at V and 4 bases at J, leaving 3 bases unmatched. The CDR3 has 12 residues. Germline CDR1 is MNHNS and CDR2 is SASEGT. The chain links TRBV6-1 to TRBJ2-7; 10 bases fit TRBD2. The sample taken for sequencing was PBMCs or a T cell subset sorted from them (not recorded which). This sequence originates from a man younger than 35 who had mild COVID-19 (a few samples of this study predate the infection). Cell type and time point are not known. The CDR3: CASSGGYYEQYF. As DNA, the CDR3 is TGTGCCAGTAGCGGGGGGTATTACGAGCAGTACTTC.